These 32 T cell receptor beta chains came from one sample sequenced in a study of vaccination effects on CD4 cells after COVID-19. The antigens of these receptors remain unknown. The assay was immunoSEQ multiplex PCR, and TCRdb's table has in-frame clones only and misses some. Of 50,000 to 60,000 clones listed, under 70% are singletons. Antigen-specific CD4+ T cells were expanded with viral peptide pools in the ViraFEST assay before sequencing. Between days 10 and 11 of culture, CD4+ T cells were separated out. Prior SARS-CoV-2 infection was absent in the vaccine recipients, as shown by negative nucleocapsid antibodies. Sample: CD4+ T cells from PBMCs cultured with SARS-CoV-2 spike peptides, taken before COVID-19 vaccination. The receptors originated from a human donor who received a COVID-19 vaccine.

The V and J genes are TRBV27 and TRBJ1-6, with D maybe TRBD1 (6 bases). This CDR3 contains 16 residues. Trimming removed 4 bases from V and 0 bases from J, with 10 bases in between. CDR1 is MNHEY and CDR2 is SMNVEV in the germline V gene (reference sequence). DNA for the CDR3: TGTGCCAGCAGTTGGGGGGCGAGCTCCTATAATTCACCCCTCCACTTT. Its translation is CASSWGASSYNSPLHF.

The CDR3 region has the DNA TGCGCCAGCAGCTTGGACTCTGGAAACACCATATATTTT. Amino acids: CASSLDSGNTIYF. This chain links TRBV5-1 with TRBJ1-3; no clear D. The CDR3 is 13 amino acids. V lost 0 bases to trimming and J lost 0 bases, with 1 base between them. Germline CDR1 reads SGHRS; CDR2 reads YFSETQ.

The genes are TRBV11-3 and TRBJ2-5, with 14 positions matching TRBD2. CDR1 and CDR2 (germline): SGHNT, YENEEA. The CDR3 spans 19 residues. Germline trimming cut 2 bases from V and 4 bases from J; bases unmatched to any gene: 12. CDR3 sequence reads: CASSLTLGLAGVIGETQYF. CDR3 DNA: TGTGCCAGCAGCTTAACCCTGGGACTAGCGGGGGTTATCGGAGAGACCCAGTACTTC.

The chain recombines TRBV14 with TRBJ2-1; 9 positions agree with TRBD2. Trimming at V came to 4 bases and at J to 0 bases, leaving 7 bases not matched to a gene. The CDR3 spans 17 residues. Germline assignment: CDR1 SGHDN and CDR2 FVKESK. CDR3 DNA: TGTGCCAGCAGCCTCTATAGCGGGGGCCGCTCCTACAATGAGCAGTTCTTC. Translated: CASSLYSGGRSYNEQFF.

DNA for the CDR3: TGTGCCAGTAGTATGCGGGAGAGGACTGAAGCTTTCTTT. As protein: CASSMRERTEAFF. The chain is built from TRBV19 and TRBJ1-1; D ambiguous. The V gene lost 3 bases and the J gene lost 5 bases, with 10 bases spanning the gap. Germline V lookup: CDR1 LNHDA, CDR2 SQIVND (reference sequence). The CDR3 has 13 residues.

The chain employs TRBV7-2 and TRBJ1-2, with 12 bases that match TRBD1. This CDR3 contains 15 residues. The junction had 8 bases not matched to a gene; V was cut back by 5 bases and J by 7 bases. From germline, CDR1 is SGHTA and CDR2 FQGNSA. The CDR3 spells CASSDPGQGAGGYTF. CDR3 in DNA: TGTGCCAGCAGCGATCCGGGACAGGGGGCAGGTGGCTACACCTTC.

In its sample, this clone was seen a few times. The chain combines TRBV5-4 with TRBJ1-2; possible D gene TRBD1, 5 bases. This CDR3 is built from 14 residues. In germline, CDR1 is SGHNT, CDR2 YYREEE (reference sequence). Trimming took 0 bases from V and 5 from J, leaving 11 bases between them. CDR3 DNA: TGTGCCAGCAGCTTGGAGGGACGGGGATATGGCTACACCTTC. Its protein is CASSLEGRGYGYTF.

The rearrangement joins TRBV2 to TRBJ1-2; no firm D call. The CDR3 contains 12 residues. Trimming left V 8 bases short and J 3 bases short, with 10 bases between. Germline CDR1 is SNHLY and CDR2 is FYNNEI. Written as DNA, the CDR3 is TGTGCCAGCCGGGTCAGCCACTATGGCTACACCTTC. It translates to CASRVSHYGYTF. Together with reference TRBV2 and TRBJ1-2, the CDR3 gives the full variable domain: EPEVTQTPSHQVTQMGQEVILRCVPISNHLYFYWYRQILGQKVEFLVSFYNNEISEKSEIFDDQFSVERPDGSNFTLKIRSTKLEDSAMYFCASRVSHYGYTFGSGTRLTVV.

The chain is built from TRBV28 and TRBJ1-2; perhaps TRBD1 as D (5 bases). The CDR3 contains 13 residues. Germline V gives CDR1 MDHEN, CDR2 SYDVKM. V lost 1 base to trimming and J lost 7 bases, with 10 bases between them. The CDR3 loop reads CASSLYPGLGYTF. The CDR3 nucleotides read TGTGCCAGCAGTTTATATCCGGGGCTTGGCTACACCTTC.

The V call is TRBV7-8, the J call TRBJ1-4; the D is unclear. The CDR3 totals 11 residues. Trimming took off 2 bases at V and 6 bases at J, with 1 base between the two ends. Germline loops: CDR1 SGHVS, CDR2 FQNEAQ. CDR3 nucleotides: TGTGCCAGCAGCTTATATGAAAAACTGTTTTTT. Translation: CASSLYEKLFF.

V usage is TRBV18 and J usage is TRBJ1-1, with 10 bases aligning to TRBD1. This CDR3 is 17 amino acids long. The germline V gene encodes CDR1 KGHSH and CDR2 LQKENI. Trimming took 2 bases from V and 1 from J; bases not matched to a gene: 7. CDR3 sequence reads: CASSPFLGQGTNTEAFF. The CDR3 nucleotides read TGTGCCAGCTCACCATTTCTGGGACAGGGGACGAACACTGAAGCTTTCTTT.

The J gene is TRBJ2-7, the V gene TRBV20-1, with TRBD1 as a possible D gene (5 bases). Germline-derived CDR1 and CDR2 are DFQATT and SNEGSKA (reference sequence). This CDR3 has 11 residues. V dropped 5 bases and J dropped 1 base, with 6 bases sitting between them. The CDR3, as DNA: TGCAGTGCTGACAGATCCTACGAGCAGTACTTC. This sequence encodes CSADRSYEQYF.

The rearrangement joins TRBV2 to TRBJ2-5, with 9 positions matching TRBD2. Germline trimming cut 3 bases from V and 1 base from J; bases unmatched to any gene: 3. Germline V gene lookup returns CDR1 SNHLY and CDR2 FYNNEI. CDR3 length: 15 residues. As DNA, the CDR3 is TGTGCCAGCAGTGAGATAGCGGGGGCCCAAGAGACCCAGTACTTC. Its translation: CASSEIAGAQETQYF.

Only a few counts were recorded for this clone. The chain combines TRBV19 with TRBJ1-4, with D tentatively TRBD1 (5 bases). V lost 5 bases and J 4 bases, leaving 14 bases between the germline ends. The CDR3 extends over 15 amino acids. CDR1 and CDR2 (germline): LNHDA, SQIVND (reference sequence). CDR3 in amino acids: CASSQTTGINEKLFF. The CDR3 DNA follows: TGTGCCAGTAGTCAGACTACAGGCATTAATGAAAAACTGTTTTTT.

This clone has more than one count but fewer than ten. V usage is TRBV5-1 and J usage is TRBJ1-6; D is ambiguous. Germline CDR1 is SGHRS and CDR2 is YFSETQ. This CDR3 region has 14 residues. V was clipped by 0 bases and J by 7 bases, with 8 bases between them. CDR3 nucleotides: TGCGCCAGCAGCTTGGCCTTAGAAAATTCACCCCTCCACTTT. Its translation: CASSLALENSPLHF.

There are a few counts of this clone. The rearrangement links TRBV7-9 to TRBJ2-1; a weak D match, TRBD2 (7 bases). Trimming removed 8 bases at V and 3 bases at J, with 17 bases between. The CDR3 is 15 residues long. CDR1 and CDR2 from the germline V gene are SEHNR and FQNEAQ (reference sequence). CDR3 sequence (DNA): TGTGCCAGCGTTCCCGGGGGGCTGGTCTACAATGAGCAGTTCTTC. This encodes CASVPGGLVYNEQFF.

The gene calls are TRBV6-5 and TRBJ2-6; no firm D call. This CDR3 spans 14 amino acids. The V gene lost 11 bases and the J gene lost 0 bases, with 11 bases spanning the gap. Germline V lookup: CDR1 MNHEY, CDR2 SVGAGI. The CDR3 coding sequence is TGTGCCTCCAACTTAGACTCTGGGGCCAACGTCCTGACTTTC. Its protein is CASNLDSGANVLTF.

The chain carries TRBV5-8 and TRBJ1-2; 7 nucleotides match TRBD1. This CDR3 is built from 14 residues. V dropped 3 bases and J dropped 5; count of bases not matched to a gene: 7. Germline CDR1 SGHTS, CDR2 YDEGEE. The CDR3 here is CASSWRQGTYGYTF. CDR3 coding DNA: TGTGCCAGCAGCTGGAGACAGGGAACGTATGGCTACACCTTC.

This chain uses TRBV5-1 with TRBJ1-1, with D possibly TRBD1 on 6 matching bases. The CDR3 has 13 residues. The germline CDR1 and CDR2 sequences are SGHRS and YFSETQ. V lost 4 bases to trimming and J lost 1 base, with 8 bases between them. DNA of the CDR3: TGCGCCAGCAGCCTGGACAGGAACACTGAAGCTTTCTTT. It yields the protein CASSLDRNTEAFF.

This chain links TRBV11-2 with TRBJ2-3; D call uncertain. The ends were cut back, 0 bases at V and 0 bases at J, with 7 bases in the middle. This CDR3 contains 15 residues. CDR1 SGHAT and CDR2 FQNNGV come from the germline V gene. The CDR3 sequence is CASSLDPYSTDTQYF. The CDR3 DNA sequence: TGTGCCAGCAGCTTAGACCCGTATAGCACAGATACGCAGTATTTT.

The chain couples TRBV3-1 (or the pseudogene TRBV3-2) to TRBJ2-1; unclear D gene. Germline CDR1 LGHDT, CDR2 YNNKEL (reference sequence). This CDR3 is built from 12 residues. Trimming took off 3 bases at V and 6 bases at J, with 6 bases between the two ends. The CDR3 bases are TGTGCCAGCAGCCACGGCTTCAATGAGCAGTTCTTC. Its translation is CASSHGFNEQFF.

V and J are TRBV10-3 and TRBJ2-7; D gene uncertain. Trimming pared 8 bases from V and 6 bases from J, leaving 17 bases between. CDR3 length: 13 amino acids. CDR1 is ENHRY, CDR2 SYGVKD, per germline. CDR3 residues: CAISGNPDVEQYF. Here the CDR3 DNA reads TGTGCCATCTCAGGCAACCCGGACGTCGAGCAGTACTTC.

The chain carries TRBV4-3 and TRBJ1-1; D is possibly TRBD1 (5 bases). The V gene's germline CDR1 is LGHNA and CDR2 YSLEER. This CDR3 has 15 residues. V lost 0 bases, J lost 1 base, and 9 bases lay in between. DNA of the CDR3: TGCGCCAGCAGCCAAGATGGGGGACCGAACACTGAAGCTTTCTTT. Translating it yields CASSQDGGPNTEAFF.

The chain carries TRBV4-1 and TRBJ2-4, with 16 bases that match TRBD2. Trimming at V came to 4 bases and at J to 8 bases, leaving 5 bases not matched to a gene. The CDR3 is 16 amino acids. Germline V gene sequence: CDR1 MGHRA, CDR2 YSYEKL. The CDR3: CASSLGTSGGAHIQYF. In nucleotides, the CDR3 is TGCGCCAGCAGCCTCGGGACTAGCGGGGGGGCTCACATTCAGTACTTC.

The chain employs TRBV28 and TRBJ2-3; TRBD2 might be the D (6 bases). The germline CDR1 and CDR2 sequences are MDHEN and SYDVKM. Trimming stripped 6 bases from V and 6 bases from J, with 16 bases between. The CDR3 extends over 14 amino acids. As DNA, the CDR3 is TGTGCCAGCAGCTCTGGGACTCTCCCGGATACGCAGTATTTT. Encoded protein: CASSSGTLPDTQYF.

This clone was detected only once. The chain has TRBV6-5 and TRBJ2-2; D is ambiguous. There are 14 residues in the CDR3. Trimming stripped 2 bases from V and 3 bases from J, with 7 bases between. Germline assignment: CDR1 MNHEY and CDR2 SVGAGI. CDR3: CASSYQQYTGELFF. In nucleotides, the CDR3 is TGTGCCAGCAGTTACCAGCAGTACACCGGGGAGCTGTTTTTT.

This chain joins TRBV10-3 and TRBJ1-1; no clear D. The V end was cut by 4 bases, the J end by 6 bases, with 12 bases between. The CDR3 consists of 13 residues. From germline, CDR1 is ENHRY and CDR2 SYGVKD. The CDR3 DNA sequence: TGTGCCATCAGTGGTAGCACCCGGGCTGAAGCTTTCTTT. Translating it yields CAISGSTRAEAFF.

This clone appeared a few times. The J gene is TRBJ2-7, the V gene TRBV5-1; possible D gene TRBD1, 5 bases. The CDR3 is 13 amino acids. Germline lookup yields CDR1 SGHRS and CDR2 YFSETQ. V lost 4 bases and J 4 bases, leaving 12 bases between the germline ends. CDR3: CASSIDSSYEQYF. The CDR3 DNA is TGCGCCAGCAGCATTGACAGCAGTTACGAGCAGTACTTC.

The sample holds one count of this clone. The chain employs TRBV19 and TRBJ2-5; no clear D gene. In germline, CDR1 is LNHDA, CDR2 SQIVND (reference sequence). Trimming removed 10 bases at V and 4 bases at J, with 10 bases between. CDR3 size: 11 residues. The CDR3 DNA follows: TGTGCCACCGGACCTGGAGAGACCCAGTACTTC. Its translation: CATGPGETQYF.

This clone was seen ten or more times. The gene calls are TRBV7-9 and TRBJ1-4, with 8 bases that match TRBD1. There are 15 residues in the CDR3. V was pared by 4 bases and J by 5 bases, with 6 bases of the junction left unmatched. Germline V gives CDR1 SEHNR, CDR2 FQNEAQ (reference sequence). The CDR3 here is CASSSWTGKNEKLFF. CDR3 bases: TGTGCCAGCAGCTCCTGGACAGGGAAAAATGAAAAACTGTTTTTT.

The chain joins TRBV29-1 to TRBJ1-1; maybe TRBD1 (6 bases). CDR3 length: 14 amino acids. The V gene lost 3 bases and the J gene lost 0 bases, with 11 bases spanning the gap. CDR1 and CDR2 (germline): SQVTM, ANQGSEA. The CDR3 reads CSVDRQEMNTEAFF. CDR3 coding DNA: TGCAGCGTTGATAGACAGGAGATGAACACTGAAGCTTTCTTT.

This chain joins TRBV19 and TRBJ1-4; 10 bases agree with TRBD1. Germline V gene data show CDR1 as LNHDA and CDR2 as SQIVND (reference sequence). The CDR3 extends over 15 amino acids. V shed 4 bases, J shed 10 bases, and the junction held 9 bases outside the gene matches. The CDR3 spells CASSTRQGAIGKLFF. CDR3 nucleotide sequence: TGTGCCAGTAGTACCCGACAGGGGGCTATAGGAAAACTGTTTTTT.